The next 10 T cell receptor beta chains were all read from a single sample in a study of T cells in Graves' hyperthyroidism and ophthalmopathy. What was amplified from RNA transcripts were TCR beta CDR3 regions. The primer set for the first-round RT-PCR of the TCR CDR3 was HTBI. TCRdb fed the multiplex PCR reads into MiXCR, producing one record per CDR3 protein. The sample has about 380,000 distinct CDR3 sequences, roughly 13% seen once; the top ten hold 9.5% to 11%. Sequenced material: blood. The receptors here all came from a woman in her sixties with Graves' hyperthyroidism.

The table lists this clonotype with a few counts. The rearrangement uses TRBV5-1 and TRBJ2-3, with TRBD2 as a possible D gene (6 bases). Trimming took 4 bases from V and 0 from J, leaving 15 bases between them. Germline assignment: CDR1 SGHRS and CDR2 YFSETQ. The CDR3 contains 16 residues. The CDR3: CASSRWGRTSTDTQYF. CDR3 coding DNA: TGCGCCAGCAGCCGATGGGGGAGGACTAGCACAGATACGCAGTATTTT.

This clonotype came up a few times. Since a much larger clone is just one base distant, this may be a read error. The chain couples TRBV6-1 to TRBJ2-7; D assignment may be TRBD1 or TRBD2 (5 bases each). From germline, CDR1 is MNHNS and CDR2 SASEGT. This CDR3 spans 15 amino acids. The CDR3 reads CTSSEGRNYGDEQYF. In DNA, the CDR3 is TGTACCAGCAGCGAGGGACGGAATTACGGAGACGAGCAGTACTTC.

The V and J genes are TRBV9 and TRBJ2-3; unclear D gene. This CDR3 comprises 15 residues. Trimming took off 5 bases at V and 0 bases at J, with 13 bases between the two ends. Germline V gene sequence: CDR1 SGDLS, CDR2 YYNGEE. The CDR3 bases are TGTGCCAGCAGTCCAGCCCTTCAAAGCACAGATACGCAGTATTTT. Translating gives CASSPALQSTDTQYF.

This clonotype was detected ten times or more. The V call is TRBV10-3, the J call TRBJ2-3, with 9 bases identical to TRBD2. There are 14 residues in the CDR3. J lost 0 bases, V lost 11 bases, and 6 bases had no gene match. Germline-derived CDR1 and CDR2 are ENHRY and SYGVKD. The chain's CDR3 is CASRTSASTDTQYF. CDR3 in DNA: TGTGCCTCCCGGACTAGCGCAAGCACAGATACGCAGTATTTT.

At least ten counts were recorded for this clonotype. The chain carries TRBV3-1 and TRBJ1-1, with D uncertain. Germline values: CDR1 LGHDT, CDR2 YNNKEL (reference sequence). Deletions cut 5 bases from V and 5 bases from J, with 12 bases between. There are 13 residues in the CDR3. The CDR3 bases are TGTGCCAGCAGCGCTTCCCGGACTACTGAAGCTTTCTTT. Residues: CASSASRTTEAFF.

This clonotype was detected only a few times. The chain is built from TRBV10-3 and TRBJ2-5; 9 nucleotides align to TRBD2. V was clipped by 2 bases and J by 5 bases; unmatched bases: 6. Germline V gene lookup returns CDR1 ENHRY and CDR2 SYGVKD. This CDR3 spans 15 amino acids. DNA for the CDR3: TGTGCCATCAGTGAGGTAGCGGGAGTTGGGGAGACCCAGTACTTC. As protein: CAISEVAGVGETQYF.

The sample holds many counts of this clonotype. The chain carries TRBV6-1 and TRBJ2-3; no clear D gene. V lost 6 bases to trimming and J lost 2 bases, with 12 bases between them. Germline V gene lookup returns CDR1 MNHNS and CDR2 SASEGT. The CDR3 has 14 amino acids. The CDR3 DNA sequence: TGTGCCAGCAGGGTCGCAGGAATCACAGATACGCAGTATTTT. This gives the protein CASRVAGITDTQYF.

This clonotype was seen a few times. This sequence joins TRBV19 and TRBJ1-1; 7 nucleotides align to TRBD1. CDR1 is LNHDA and CDR2 is SQIVND in the germline V gene (reference sequence). V gave up 7 bases and J gave up 2 bases; unmatched junction bases: 7. The CDR3 runs 14 residues. CDR3 region: CASKSGTANTEAFF. The CDR3, as DNA: TGTGCCAGTAAATCCGGGACAGCCAACACTGAAGCTTTCTTT. The full variable domain, with the rest looked up from reference TRBV19 and TRBJ1-1, is DGGITQSPKYLFRKEGQNVTLSCEQNLNHDAMYWYRQDPGQGLRLIYYSQIVNDFQKGDIAEGYSVSREKKESFPLTVTSAQKNPTAFYLCASKSGTANTEAFFGQGTRLTVV.

The rearrangement links TRBV19 to TRBJ1-5; possible D gene TRBD1, 6 bases. The CDR3 is 16 residues long. CDR1 LNHDA and CDR2 SQIVND come from the germline V gene (reference sequence). Trimming removed 3 bases from V and 9 bases from J, with 21 bases in between. CDR3 DNA sequence: TGTGCCAGTAGTATTTCGATGTACGGACAGAGGAGGCCCCAGCATTTT. Amino acid sequence: CASSISMYGQRRPQHF.

This clonotype was seen repeatedly, ten times or more. V usage is TRBV12-3 or TRBV12-4 and J usage is TRBJ1-5; D is unresolved. The CDR3 sequence is 15 residues long. Trimming took off 2 bases at V and 1 base at J, with 9 bases between the two ends. CDR3 DNA sequence: TGTGCCAGCAGTTTAAGTGGTGACAGCAATCAGCCCCAGCATTTT. Translation gives CASSLSGDSNQPQHF.